This record looks at one TCR beta chain sequence and its context. Repertoires were generated with immunoSEQ multiplex PCR, while TCRdb's copy carries only in-frame clones and drops some. The sample has some 630,000 clones, 55% to 75% seen once. The CDR3 totals 13 residues. CDR1 and CDR2 (germline): LNHDA, SQIVND (reference sequence). With 3 bases clipped from V and 4 bases from J, the junction kept 2 bases outside the gene matches. Healthy adults negative for HIV, lacking recent acute infections or vaccinations, served as donors. CD4+ cells yielded CD45RA+ naive and CD45RA-negative memory subsets. The data originate from a study of shared clonotypes between healthy human individuals.

Sample: memory CD4+ T cells sorted from blood. Subset given: CD45RA-negative fraction. V and J are TRBV19 and TRBJ2-7; 8 bases are shared with TRBD1. This TCR was recovered from a woman between 25 and 40 years old in good health. The CDR3 region has the DNA TGTGCCAGTAGTATGAGACAGGGGTACGAGCAGTACTTC. Encoded protein: CASSMRQGYEQYF.